The clone carrying this T cell receptor (beta chain) was observed at least ten times. No antigen is known for it. This entry is derived from a study of T-cell reconstitution after alpha-beta-depleted transplantation in children. There are 14 residues in the CDR3. Trimming removed 5 bases from V and 3 bases from J, with 13 bases in between. Overall study findings and caveats: As was reported, about two months after transplant, alpha-beta T cells came from several hundred expanded graft clones. A year post-transplant, T-cell counts and diversity derived mostly from newly produced T cells.

It was with unique molecular identifiers that the TCRbeta library was prepared. In TCRdb, the PCR reads were re-called with MiXCR into one record per CDR3 protein. Among some 180,000 distinct CDR3 sequences, about 7% were seen once, and the ten largest hold about 5.9%. This chain links TRBV12-3 or TRBV12-4 with TRBJ1-2; tentative D call: TRBD1 (5 bases). Sequenced material: PBMCs, taken before TCRalphabeta/CD19-depleted stem cell transplant. The TCR sequence derives from a boy aged 2-9 years with acute lymphoblastic leukemia, due to receive a stem cell transplant. The CDR3 bases are TGTGCCAGCAGTAAACAGGCCTCAGACTATGGCTACACCTTC. Encoded protein: CASSKQASDYGYTF.